The 20 T cell receptor beta chains given below trace back to one sample, sequenced in a study of blood T cell repertoires in COVID-19. Libraries were prepared by immunoSEQ multiplex PCR; TCRdb keeps only in-frame clonotypes and omits some of them. The table has 300,000 to 400,000 clones, 80% to 90% seen once. Sample: peripheral blood. All receptors derive from a young man with active or convalescent COVID-19.

There are many counts of this clone. This sequence joins TRBV6-1 and TRBJ2-3, with 8 bases fitting TRBD2. The germline gives CDR1 MNHNS, CDR2 SASEGT. The junction had 3 bases not matched to a gene; V was cut back by 0 bases and J by 4 bases. This CDR3 comprises 15 residues. CDR3 amino acids: CASSEAAGDPDTQYF. CDR3 in DNA: TGTGCCAGCAGTGAAGCAGCGGGAGACCCAGATACGCAGTATTTT.

The J gene is TRBJ2-7, the V gene TRBV2; 9 positions match TRBD2. Germline CDR1 and CDR2: SNHLY and FYNNEI. The CDR3 totals 15 residues. The J segment lost 0 bases and the V segment lost 1 base, leaving 1 base of the junction unmatched. CDR3 sequence (DNA): TGTGCCAGCAGTGAAGTAGCGGGGGACTCCTACGAGCAGTACTTC. Amino acid sequence: CASSEVAGDSYEQYF.

This clone came up once. The CDR3 DNA reads TGTGCCAGAAGCTTGATAGCGGGAGAGCAGTTCTTC. The encoded protein is CARSLIAGEQFF. The chain has TRBV5-3 and TRBJ2-1; 8 nucleotides align to TRBD2. TRBV5-3 is an ORF, and what it does is uncertain. The CDR3 is 12 residues long. V shed 1 base and J 10 bases; nucleotides not matched to a gene: 1.

The rearrangement uses TRBV7-9 and TRBJ1-1; 10 bases are shared with TRBD1. CDR1 is SEHNR, CDR2 FQNEAQ, per germline (reference sequence). Germline trimming cut 2 bases from V and 8 bases from J; bases unmatched to any gene: 11. This CDR3 has 16 amino acids. The CDR3 loop is CASSLPSGTGVKEAFF. Here the CDR3 DNA reads TGTGCCAGCAGCTTACCTTCCGGGACAGGGGTTAAAGAAGCTTTCTTT. The variable domain in full, completed from reference TRBV7-9 and TRBJ1-1, reads DTGVSQNPRHKITKRGQNVTFRCDPISEHNRLYWYRQTLGQGPEFLTYFQNEAQLEKSRLLSDRFSAERPKGSFSTLEIQRTEQGDSAMYLCASSLPSGTGVKEAFFGQGTRLTVV.

This chain connects TRBV19 to TRBJ2-1; D not resolved. Per the germline V gene, CDR1 is LNHDA and CDR2 is SQIVND (reference sequence). The CDR3 consists of 15 residues. V lost 7 bases, J lost 6 bases, and 19 bases lay in between. Written as DNA, the CDR3 is TGTGCCAGTAATGGTTTTTCCCCAACGGGCAATGAGCAGTTCTTC. It specifies CASNGFSPTGNEQFF.

The chain employs TRBV6-5 and TRBJ1-2; 8 positions match TRBD1. The CDR3 extends over 15 amino acids. The trim removed 5 bases at V and 8 bases at J, leaving 13 bases unmatched. The V gene's germline CDR1 is MNHEY and CDR2 SVGAGI. The CDR3 spells CASSPSGTGVNGYTF. CDR3 coding DNA: TGTGCCAGCAGTCCCTCCGGGACAGGTGTAAACGGCTACACCTTC.

The gene calls are TRBV7-2 and TRBJ2-4; perhaps TRBD2 as D (6 bases). V lost 3 bases and J lost 5, with 8 bases in between. Germline V lookup: CDR1 SGHTA, CDR2 FQGNSA. The CDR3 contains 13 residues. The CDR3 is CASSFSGENIQYF. In DNA, the CDR3 is TGTGCCAGCAGCTTTAGCGGTGAAAACATTCAGTACTTC.

This clone was detected only a few times. The chain links TRBV6-2 or TRBV6-3 to TRBJ2-7, with D perhaps TRBD1 (6 bases). V lost 4 bases, J lost 2 bases, and 12 bases lay in between. Germline loops: CDR1 MNHEY, CDR2 SVGEGT. The CDR3 sequence is 14 residues long. This chain's CDR3 is CASSFRGVTYEQYF. The CDR3 nucleotides read TGTGCCAGCAGTTTCAGGGGAGTTACCTACGAGCAGTACTTC.

The chain joins TRBV24-1 to TRBJ2-7; the D gene is possibly TRBD2 (7 bases). Germline CDR1 and CDR2: KGHDR and SFDVKD. The CDR3 sequence is 12 residues long. V dropped 5 bases and J dropped 5 bases, with 9 bases sitting between them. The CDR3 protein is CATSGGGDEQYF. The CDR3 DNA reads TGTGCCACCAGTGGCGGGGGCGACGAGCAGTACTTC.

V gene TRBV18 combines with J gene TRBJ2-1; D remains ambiguous. The germline CDR1 and CDR2 sequences are KGHSH and LQKENI. The CDR3 contains 15 residues. Trimming took off 5 bases at V and 0 bases at J, with 11 bases between the two ends. The CDR3 DNA is TGTGCCAGCTCATACAGTGACAACTCCTACAATGAGCAGTTCTTC. Its protein is CASSYSDNSYNEQFF.

The V gene is TRBV18, the J gene TRBJ2-3, with D hard to call. Germline V gene lookup returns CDR1 KGHSH and CDR2 LQKENI. The CDR3 sequence is 13 residues long. Trimming took off 5 bases at V and 2 bases at J, with 8 bases between the two ends. The CDR3 protein is CASSSDITDTQYF. The DNA for the CDR3 is TGTGCCAGCTCAAGTGACATCACAGATACGCAGTATTTT.

The chain joins TRBV5-4 to TRBJ2-1; 16 bases agree with TRBD2. With V trimmed by 7 bases and J by 8 bases, 3 bases remained unmatched. The CDR3 is 14 residues long. CDR1 is SGHNT, CDR2 YYREEE, per germline (reference sequence). CDR3 sequence reads: CASRGTSGGDEQFF. The CDR3 DNA is TGTGCCAGCCGCGGGACTAGCGGGGGGGATGAGCAGTTCTTC.

This chain links TRBV4-2 with TRBJ2-5, with 13 bases fitting TRBD2. This CDR3 contains 17 residues. V lost 5 bases to trimming and J lost 2 bases; unmatched junction nucleotides: 8. Germline V gives CDR1 LGHNA, CDR2 YNFKEQ. The CDR3 DNA sequence: TGTGCCAGCAGCGGACTAGCGGGAGCAGTAGGACAAGAGACCCAGTACTTC. Amino acids: CASSGLAGAVGQETQYF.

The chain uses TRBV28 and TRBJ1-1; no clear D gene. The CDR3 contains 14 residues. The V gene's germline CDR1 is MDHEN and CDR2 SYDVKM. V lost 3 bases and J lost 11, with 19 bases in between. As DNA, the CDR3 is TGTGCCAGCAGTTTTCCGGGGTTGGGTTTTGGGGCTTTCTTT. Protein: CASSFPGLGFGAFF.

This sequence joins TRBV11-3 and TRBJ1-1, with D perhaps TRBD1 (6 bases). CDR3 length equals 15 residues. Looked up from germline, CDR1 is SGHNT and CDR2 is YENEEA. V was pared by 1 base and J by 1 base, with 10 bases between. In DNA, the CDR3 is TGTGCCAGCAGCTTAGCCCAGGGGCCGAACACTGAAGCTTTCTTT. Its protein is CASSLAQGPNTEAFF.

This clone appeared a few times. The rearrangement uses TRBV5-4 and TRBJ2-7, with 12 bases matching TRBD2. CDR3 size: 15 residues. CDR1 and CDR2 (germline): SGHNT, YYREEE (reference sequence). V lost 4 bases and J lost 6; bases outside the gene matches: 8. CDR3 sequence: CASSLGLAGRSEQYF. CDR3 nucleotide sequence: TGTGCCAGCAGCCTAGGACTAGCGGGAAGGAGCGAGCAGTACTTC.

The chain is built from TRBV15 and TRBJ2-3, with a weak D call TRBD1 (6 bases). V lost 8 bases to trimming and J lost 6 bases, with 24 bases between them. CDR1 is LNHNV, CDR2 YYDKDF, per germline (reference sequence). CDR3 length: 16 residues. CDR3: CATRMGAGTPSDTQYF. CDR3 DNA sequence: TGTGCCACCCGGATGGGGGCCGGGACACCTTCGGATACGCAGTATTTT.

This chain joins TRBV4-3 and TRBJ2-2, with TRBD2 as a possible D gene (5 bases). V lost 3 bases and J lost 2, with 13 bases in between. Germline loops: CDR1 LGHNA, CDR2 YSLEER. This CDR3 is 16 amino acids long. DNA for the CDR3: TGCGCCAGCAGCCAGTACAGCAGACTAAACACCGGGGAGCTGTTTTTT. Amino acid sequence: CASSQYSRLNTGELFF.

CDR3 sequence: CATSDSTDSHSGNTIYF. Here the CDR3 DNA reads TGTGCCACCAGTGATTCCACGGATAGCCACTCTGGAAACACCATATATTTT. The chain couples TRBV24-1 to TRBJ1-3; D remains unclear. The CDR3 totals 17 residues. Looked up from germline, CDR1 is KGHDR and CDR2 is SFDVKD. V dropped 2 bases and J dropped 0 bases, with 13 bases sitting between them.

The chain employs TRBV5-1 and TRBJ2-6; 8 nucleotides line up with TRBD1. The germline CDR1 and CDR2 sequences are SGHRS and YFSETQ. The CDR3 covers 16 residues. V shed 4 bases, J shed 3 bases, and the junction held 6 bases outside the gene matches. The CDR3 spells CASSGRTGFGANVLTF. As DNA, the CDR3 is TGCGCCAGCAGCGGCCGGACAGGGTTTGGGGCCAACGTCCTGACTTTC. Full variable domain (rest looked up from reference TRBV5-1 and TRBJ2-6): KAGVTQTPRYLIKTRGQQVTLSCSPISGHRSVSWYQQTPGQGLQFLFEYFSETQRNKGNFPGRFSGRQFSNSRSEMNVSTLELGDSALYLCASSGRTGFGANVLTFGAGSRLTVL.